The 32 T cell receptor beta chains presented below share a single source sample, sequenced in a study of PD-1 blockade in classical Hodgkin lymphoma. Stated time point: newly diagnosed, previously untreated cHL patient sample. CD8+ T cells were isolated from thawed PBMCs by magnetic negative selection. Produced via immunoSEQ multiplex PCR; TCRdb's table is partial and in-frame only. The sample holds around 10,000 clones, approximately 84% seen once. The specimen sequenced was CD8+ T cells from blood. These receptors all come from a human donor with classical Hodgkin lymphoma.

The chain joins TRBV5-4 to TRBJ2-7; 7 bases are a match to TRBD2. CDR3 length: 13 residues. Trimming at V came to 3 bases and at J to 5 bases, leaving 5 bases not matched to a gene. In germline, CDR1 is SGHNT, CDR2 YYREEE (reference sequence). CDR3 loop: CASSSSGRNEQYF. CDR3 sequence (DNA): TGTGCCAGCAGCTCTAGCGGAAGGAACGAGCAGTACTTC.

The genes are TRBV18 and TRBJ1-5; D is ambiguous. Deletions cut 4 bases from V and 6 bases from J, with 16 bases between. Germline loops: CDR1 KGHSH, CDR2 LQKENI. The CDR3 loop spans 15 amino acids. DNA of the CDR3: TGTGCCAGCTCACTAGAGGAACAGCTCCTTCAGCCCCAGCATTTT. Protein product: CASSLEEQLLQPQHF.

The chain couples TRBV7-2 to TRBJ2-7, with D perhaps TRBD2 (5 bases). Germline assignment: CDR1 SGHTA and CDR2 FQGNSA. The CDR3 extends over 16 amino acids. Trimming removed 3 bases from V and 0 bases from J, with 15 bases in between. Here the CDR3 reads CASSFSYGLHSYEQYF. CDR3 nucleotides: TGTGCCAGCAGCTTCTCCTATGGACTCCACTCCTACGAGCAGTACTTC.

This chain connects TRBV4-3 to TRBJ2-1, with D maybe TRBD1 (5 bases). The V gene's germline CDR1 is LGHNA and CDR2 YSLEER. The germline V and J ends were trimmed by 1 base and 6 bases, with 10 bases remaining between them. This CDR3 is built from 14 residues. Here the CDR3 DNA reads TGCGCCAGCAGCCAAGGGGGCCAGAGCAATGAGCAGTTCTTC. As protein: CASSQGGQSNEQFF.

The CDR3 spells CASSLDVGHEQYF. The CDR3 DNA is TGTGCCAGCAGCTTAGATGTGGGGCACGAGCAGTACTTC. The chain combines TRBV11-2 with TRBJ2-7; maybe TRBD1 (5 bases). CDR1 is SGHAT, CDR2 FQNNGV, per germline. The CDR3 sequence is 13 residues long. V gave up 0 bases and J gave up 5 bases, with 8 bases separating them.

The chain combines TRBV9 with TRBJ1-2, with D uncertain. CDR1 is SGDLS, CDR2 YYNGEE, per germline. Trimming stripped 0 bases from V and 8 bases from J, with 5 bases between. The CDR3 consists of 11 residues. DNA of the CDR3: TGTGCCAGCAGCGTAGCAGGCGGCTACACCTTC. This encodes CASSVAGGYTF.

The genes are TRBV10-1 and TRBJ2-2, with D maybe TRBD2 (6 bases). The CDR3 spans 14 residues. Germline CDR1 WNHNN, CDR2 SYGVQD (reference sequence). Trimming took off 5 bases at V and 5 bases at J, with 12 bases between the two ends. DNA of the CDR3: TGCGCCAGCAGTACCGGGACTTTAACCGGGGAGCTGTTTTTT. It encodes CASSTGTLTGELFF.

The chain uses TRBV5-4 and TRBJ2-5, with D perhaps matching TRBD2 (6 bases). V lost 0 bases and J lost 1, with 13 bases in between. The CDR3 loop spans 16 amino acids. Germline-derived CDR1 and CDR2 are SGHNT and YYREEE (reference sequence). The CDR3, as DNA: TGTGCCAGCAGCTTGGGGAGCGGGCCTTTCCAAGAGACCCAGTACTTC. It codes for CASSLGSGPFQETQYF.

In the case of this clone: The sample contains more than one DNA sequence encoding this CDR3. This sequence joins TRBV7-9 and TRBJ2-1, with D possibly TRBD2 on 6 matching bases. V dropped 6 bases and J dropped 6 bases, with 15 bases sitting between them. The CDR3 runs 14 residues. The germline gives CDR1 SEHNR, CDR2 FQNEAQ (reference sequence). Here the CDR3 DNA reads TGTGCCAGCAGTTCCCGCCGGGACTCCAATGAGCAGTTCTTC. Translating gives CASSSRRDSNEQFF.

V usage is TRBV6-9 and J usage is TRBJ2-7; D may correspond to TRBD1 or TRBD2 (5 bases each). Germline-derived CDR1 and CDR2 are MNHGY and SVAAGI. There are 15 residues in the CDR3. V shed 4 bases and J shed 2 bases, with 15 bases lying between them. CDR3 in DNA: TGTGCCAGCAGTTCCAGGTTGAGGGGCACCTACGAGCAGTACTTC. Its translation: CASSSRLRGTYEQYF.

This rearrangement joins TRBV10-3 to TRBJ1-6, with 11 bases lining up with TRBD1. With V trimmed by 7 bases and J by 10 bases, 12 bases remained unmatched. CDR3 length equals 16 residues. Germline CDR1 is ENHRY and CDR2 is SYGVKD. The DNA for the CDR3 is TGTGCCATCACCAGGACGACGGGACAGGGGGACTCACCCCTCCACTTT. Its protein product is CAITRTTGQGDSPLHF.

The V call is TRBV5-4, the J call TRBJ2-1; D is possibly TRBD1 (5 bases). This CDR3 comprises 15 residues. Trimming took off 2 bases at V and 7 bases at J, with 16 bases between the two ends. In germline, CDR1 is SGHNT, CDR2 YYREEE (reference sequence). In DNA form, the CDR3 reads TGTGCCAGCAGCTTAGGTAGGGGTCTAGGAAATGAGCAGTTCTTC. Residues: CASSLGRGLGNEQFF.

J is TRBJ2-7 and V is TRBV28; D gene uncertain. The CDR3 loop spans 13 amino acids. Germline V gene sequence: CDR1 MDHEN, CDR2 SYDVKM. Between the trimmed V and J ends, which lost 2 bases and 8 bases, there was a span of 13 bases. Written as DNA, the CDR3 is TGTGCCAGCAGTTTAGCCCCCAGATTACAGCAGTACTTC. It yields the protein CASSLAPRLQQYF.

The J gene is TRBJ1-4, the V gene TRBV27; D unresolved. With 3 bases removed from V and 3 bases from J, the gap between germline ends came to 14 bases. The CDR3 is 16 residues long. Germline CDR1 reads MNHEY; CDR2 reads SMNVEV (reference sequence). CDR3 nucleotides: TGTGCCAGCAGTTTTCAAGCGGGAGCGGCTAATGAAAAACTGTTTTTT. Translating it yields CASSFQAGAANEKLFF.

V usage is TRBV27 and J usage is TRBJ1-2; tentative D call: TRBD1 (5 bases). The germline CDR1 and CDR2 sequences are MNHEY and SMNVEV (reference sequence). V shed 2 bases and J shed 8 bases, with 12 bases lying between them. The CDR3 has 13 residues. The CDR3 region is CASSLTGLRGYTF. CDR3 nucleotides: TGTGCCAGCAGTTTAACAGGCCTAAGGGGCTACACCTTC.

Written as DNA, the CDR3 is TGTGCCAGTAGTCCGTGGGACAGGCGGACAGATACGCAGTATTTT. It is translated as CASSPWDRRTDTQYF. V and J are TRBV19 and TRBJ2-3; 8 nucleotides match TRBD1. The CDR3 runs to 15 residues. V dropped 5 bases and J dropped 3; count of bases not matched to a gene: 7. The germline CDR1 and CDR2 sequences are LNHDA and SQIVND (reference sequence).

Sample share makes this clone hyperexpanded. The chain links TRBV9 to TRBJ1-2; no reliable D call. Germline V lookup: CDR1 SGDLS, CDR2 YYNGEE. The CDR3 loop spans 14 amino acids. V was trimmed by 0 bases and J by 0 bases, leaving 6 bases between them. The CDR3 is CASSVAVANYGYTF. The CDR3 DNA follows: TGTGCCAGCAGCGTAGCTGTAGCTAACTATGGCTACACCTTC. Drawing the rest from reference TRBV9 and TRBJ1-2, the complete variable domain is DSGVTQTPKHLITATGQRVTLRCSPRSGDLSVYWYQQSLDQGLQFLIQYYNGEERAKGNILERFSAQQFPDLHSELNLSSLELGDSALYFCASSVAVANYGYTFGSGTRLTVV.

This clone came up a few times. The V gene is TRBV7-9, the J gene TRBJ1-2; D not certain. The CDR3 is made up of 12 amino acids. Germline-derived CDR1 and CDR2 are SEHNR and FQNEAQ (reference sequence). The ends were cut back, 1 base at V and 6 bases at J, with 6 bases in the middle. CDR3 coding DNA: TGTGCCAGCAGCTTAGAGATCCATGGCTACACCTTC. It specifies CASSLEIHGYTF.

The chain couples TRBV27 to TRBJ2-7, with 7 bases matching TRBD1. The CDR3 has 12 amino acids. CDR1 is MNHEY, CDR2 SMNVEV, per germline (reference sequence). J gave up 5 bases and V 2 bases, and 0 bases lay outside the gene matches. CDR3 bases: TGTGCCAGCAGTTTAGACAGGGACGAGCAGTACTTC. Its translation: CASSLDRDEQYF.

The chain's CDR3 is CASSSGLLDEQFF. CDR3 in DNA: TGTGCCAGCAGTTCGGGCCTCCTCGATGAGCAGTTCTTC. The rearrangement uses TRBV6-5 and TRBJ2-1, with no clear D. The germline V and J ends were trimmed by 4 bases and 8 bases, with 12 bases remaining between them. Germline lookup yields CDR1 MNHEY and CDR2 SVGAGI. This CDR3 region has 13 residues.

The chain is built from TRBV9 and TRBJ1-2; 10 bases agree with TRBD1. The CDR3 has 14 amino acids. The germline CDR1 and CDR2 sequences are SGDLS and YYNGEE. Unmatched junction bases numbered 0, after V lost 2 bases and J lost 2 bases. CDR3 region: CASSVDRGNYGYTF. The CDR3 DNA follows: TGTGCCAGCAGCGTGGACAGGGGGAACTATGGCTACACCTTC.

A word on this clone: One junction end does not reproduce the germline sequence, and a read error may be involved. The genes are TRBV4-3 and TRBJ2-7; tentatively, D is TRBD2 (5 bases). This CDR3 comprises 14 residues. Germline CDR1 and CDR2: LGHNA and YSLEER. This CDR3 is CASSQGSSSHEQYF. The CDR3, as DNA: TGCGCCAGCAGCCAAGGGTCTAGCTCCCACGAGCAGTACTTC.

The chain links TRBV7-2 to TRBJ2-3; possible D gene TRBD1, 5 bases. CDR1 and CDR2 (germline): SGHTA, FQGNSA. V was trimmed by 5 bases and J by 5 bases, leaving 20 bases between them. This CDR3 comprises 16 residues. The CDR3 loop reads CASSGQFRAGRDTQYF. The CDR3 DNA reads TGTGCCAGCAGCGGACAATTCCGGGCAGGACGAGATACGCAGTATTTT.

The rearrangement uses TRBV7-9 and TRBJ2-7; tentative D call: TRBD2 (6 bases). CDR3 size: 15 residues. V was cut by 4 bases and J by 3 bases, with 16 bases left in between. Germline CDR1 is SEHNR and CDR2 is FQNEAQ (reference sequence). As DNA, the CDR3 is TGTGCCAGCAGCTCCGACTCCGGGACTTACTACGAGCAGTACTTC. Amino acids: CASSSDSGTYYEQYF.

The V gene is TRBV4-1, the J gene TRBJ2-3; unclear D gene. The CDR3 has 16 residues. V shed 4 bases and J shed 6 bases, with 20 bases lying between them. Looked up from germline, CDR1 is MGHRA and CDR2 is YSYEKL. The CDR3 is CASSPRAGRVTDTQYF. The CDR3 coding sequence is TGCGCCAGCAGCCCTCGGGCAGGCCGGGTGACGGATACGCAGTATTTT.

The V call is TRBV9, the J call TRBJ2-3; TRBD1 agrees at 8 bases. The V and J ends lost 2 bases and 3 bases, in that order; junction bases with no gene match: 2. The CDR3 is 14 amino acids. Germline loops: CDR1 SGDLS, CDR2 YYNGEE. CDR3 in DNA: TGTGCCAGCAGCGTGAGACAGGGGACAGATACGCAGTATTTT. This encodes CASSVRQGTDTQYF.

This CDR3 reads CASSLGAPTGSYNEQFF. The CDR3 region has the DNA TGTGCCAGCAGCTTAGGGGCCCCGACGGGCAGCTACAATGAGCAGTTCTTC. This chain connects TRBV7-9 to TRBJ2-1; D uncertain. The length of the CDR3 is 17 residues. V was pared by 1 base and J by 3 bases, with 16 bases between. The germline gives CDR1 SEHNR, CDR2 FQNEAQ (reference sequence).

The chain has TRBV19 and TRBJ2-7; TRBD2 matches at 13 bases. This CDR3 contains 16 residues. With V trimmed by 5 bases and J by 4 bases, 8 bases remained unmatched. The V gene's germline CDR1 is LNHDA and CDR2 SQIVND (reference sequence). The CDR3 DNA sequence: TGTGCCAGTAGTGCGGGACTAGCGGGGATGGGTTACGAGCAGTACTTC. It codes for CASSAGLAGMGYEQYF. The complete variable domain, with remaining parts taken from reference TRBV19 and TRBJ2-7, reads DGGITQSPKYLFRKEGQNVTLSCEQNLNHDAMYWYRQDPGQGLRLIYYSQIVNDFQKGDIAEGYSVSREKKESFPLTVTSAQKNPTAFYLCASSAGLAGMGYEQYFGPGTRLTVT.

The chain carries TRBV12-2 and TRBJ2-7; TRBD2, as called in the table, went unchecked against the DNA. TRBV12-2 is marked as a pseudogene. This CDR3 comprises 18 residues. The CDR3 reads CASRLALGGGPAPYEQYF. CDR3 bases: TGTGCAAGTCGCTTAGCCCTAGGGGGGGGTCCGGCTCCCTACGAGCAGTACTTC.

This chain joins TRBV10-3 and TRBJ1-1; TRBD1 is a possible D gene (6 bases). Germline V CDR1 and CDR2: ENHRY, SYGVKD. The CDR3 has 18 amino acids. V was pared by 4 bases and J by 1 base, with 22 bases between. CDR3 protein: CAISAPSGGPSQNTEAFF. The CDR3 DNA is TGTGCCATCAGTGCCCCCTCTGGGGGCCCATCTCAGAACACTGAAGCTTTCTTT.

V gene TRBV25-1 combines with J gene TRBJ1-1, with no clear D. Trimming pared 3 bases from V and 11 bases from J, leaving 16 bases between. The CDR3 is 13 amino acids. Germline V gene sequence: CDR1 MGHDK, CDR2 SYGVNS. DNA of the CDR3: TGTGCCAGCAGTGATCGGGCGCCCCGGCCCGCTTTCTTT. Protein: CASSDRAPRPAFF.

The chain links TRBV14 to TRBJ1-1, with D perhaps TRBD1 (5 bases). Germline CDR1 reads SGHDN; CDR2 reads FVKESK. Deletions cut 0 bases from V and 0 bases from J, with 14 bases between. The CDR3 contains 17 residues. CDR3 residues: CASSQDRGSGMNTEAFF. DNA for the CDR3: TGTGCCAGCAGCCAAGATCGGGGGTCCGGAATGAACACTGAAGCTTTCTTT.